Listed here are 22 T cell receptor beta chains from one sample, sequenced in a study of T-cell memory formation after mild COVID-19 (dated by TCRdb to about 2021). Library creation used 5' RACE. Sequencing was carried out with an Illumina NovaSeq 6000. TCRdb reprocessing: public reads trimmed at Q25 with fastp, clones called with MiXCR, in-frame beta chains kept. Rows are unified per CDR3 protein, each entry keeping the most common DNA and genes. The table for this sample lists roughly 340,000 distinct CDR3 sequences; roughly 19% of them were counted only once. The biggest ten clones account for roughly 21% of the sample. Sample: PBMCs or a T cell subset sorted from them (not recorded which). The receptors come from a man aged 18 to 29 who had mild COVID-19 (a few samples of this study predate the infection). The sample titles of this study are shuffled in the database, so cell type and time point are left out; the donor was told from shared clones.

This chain connects TRBV15 to TRBJ1-5; possibly TRBD1 for D (5 bases). The CDR3 is made up of 14 amino acids. V shed 5 bases and J shed 3 bases, with 11 bases lying between them. Germline CDR1 is LNHNV and CDR2 is YYDKDF (reference sequence). Written as DNA, the CDR3 is TGTGCCACCAGCCCTGGGGGTCACAATCAGCCCCAGCATTTT. Its translation: CATSPGGHNQPQHF.

V is TRBV6-2 or TRBV6-3 and J is TRBJ2-2; the D gene could be TRBD1 or TRBD2 (5 bases each). Germline V gives CDR1 MNHEY, CDR2 SVGEGT. With 6 bases removed from V and 8 bases from J, the gap between germline ends came to 13 bases. The CDR3 is made up of 13 amino acids. In DNA, the CDR3 is TGTGCCAGCAGCTCTGGGGGACCGGGGGAGCTGTTTTTT. Its translation is CASSSGGPGELFF.

The table lists this clonotype with a few counts. This chain joins TRBV6-5 and TRBJ2-1, with D tentatively TRBD1 (6 bases). V was cut by 2 bases and J by 3 bases, with 11 bases left in between. This CDR3 has 15 residues. CDR1 is MNHEY, CDR2 SVGAGI, per germline. CDR3 in amino acids: CASSYSRGLYNEQFF. Written as DNA, the CDR3 is TGTGCCAGCAGTTACAGCAGGGGCCTCTACAATGAGCAGTTCTTC.

The chain carries TRBV5-1 and TRBJ2-3; 11 nucleotides align to TRBD2. The trim removed 4 bases at V and 5 bases at J, leaving 9 bases unmatched. The CDR3 loop spans 16 amino acids. Germline V gene data show CDR1 as SGHRS and CDR2 as YFSETQ. DNA of the CDR3: TGCGCCAGCAGCCCCACTAGCGGGGGAACGATAGATACGCAGTATTTT. This translates into CASSPTSGGTIDTQYF. Filled out from reference TRBV5-1 and TRBJ2-3, the complete variable domain reads KAGVTQTPRYLIKTRGQQVTLSCSPISGHRSVSWYQQTPGQGLQFLFEYFSETQRNKGNFPGRFSGRQFSNSRSEMNVSTLELGDSALYLCASSPTSGGTIDTQYFGPGTRLTVL.

The chain uses TRBV7-2 and TRBJ2-4; perhaps TRBD1 as D (6 bases). Germline V gene data show CDR1 as SGHTA and CDR2 as FQGNSA. The CDR3 runs to 13 residues. Trimming took off 6 bases at V and 1 base at J, with 7 bases between the two ends. CDR3 in DNA: TGTGCCAGCAGTACAGGGGCCAAAAACATTCAGTACTTC. As protein: CASSTGAKNIQYF.

The genes are TRBV6-1 and TRBJ2-7; D possibly corresponds to TRBD1 (5 bases). The CDR3 has 13 amino acids. The V and J ends lost 4 bases and 3 bases respectively, with 10 bases between them. Germline CDR1 reads MNHNS; CDR2 reads SASEGT. This CDR3 is CASSARQGYEQYV. CDR3 nucleotides: TGTGCCAGCAGTGCCCGCCAGGGCTACGAGCAGTACGTC.

V gene TRBV7-9 combines with J gene TRBJ1-1; no clear D. With 8 bases removed from V and 1 base from J, the gap between germline ends came to 14 bases. This CDR3 has 14 amino acids. Germline V gives CDR1 SEHNR, CDR2 FQNEAQ (reference sequence). CDR3 residues: CASRSRSPNTEAFF. In nucleotides, the CDR3 is TGTGCCAGCCGTTCTCGGTCCCCGAACACTGAAGCTTTCTTT.

This chain links TRBV19 with TRBJ2-3, with D tentatively TRBD1 (6 bases). This CDR3 spans 14 amino acids. Trimming stripped 3 bases from V and 5 bases from J, with 12 bases between. Germline lookup yields CDR1 LNHDA and CDR2 SQIVND (reference sequence). CDR3 region: CASSIPDRRDTQYF. The CDR3 nucleotides read TGTGCCAGTAGTATCCCCGACAGGCGAGATACGCAGTATTTT.

This clonotype was recorded a few times. This rearrangement joins TRBV9 to TRBJ2-3, with D perhaps TRBD1 (5 bases). The ends were cut back, 4 bases at V and 6 bases at J, with 15 bases in the middle. The germline V gene has CDR1 SGDLS and CDR2 YYNGEE. The CDR3 length is 14 residues. The CDR3 protein is CASSFQTAMDTQYF. The CDR3 DNA sequence: TGTGCCAGCAGCTTCCAGACAGCCATGGATACGCAGTATTTT.

The chain links TRBV11-3 to TRBJ2-3; unclear D gene. This CDR3 region has 14 residues. Germline-derived CDR1 and CDR2 are SGHNT and YENEEA. Trimming pared 5 bases from V and 2 bases from J, leaving 11 bases between. This CDR3 is CASSPTLVTDTQYF. CDR3 coding DNA: TGTGCCAGCAGCCCGACTTTGGTCACAGATACGCAGTATTTT.

This clonotype occurred a few times. V gene TRBV6-5 combines with J gene TRBJ1-1, with TRBD1 matching over 9 bases. The CDR3 totals 13 residues. The germline CDR1 and CDR2 sequences are MNHEY and SVGAGI. V was clipped by 8 bases and J by 11 bases; unmatched bases: 12. The CDR3 sequence is CASEEQGAREAFF. Here the CDR3 DNA reads TGTGCCAGCGAAGAACAGGGGGCGCGGGAGGCTTTCTTT.

This rearrangement joins TRBV11-2 to TRBJ2-3; 7 nucleotides match TRBD2. With 4 bases clipped from V and 4 bases from J, the junction kept 5 bases outside the gene matches. There are 14 residues in the CDR3. Germline CDR1 SGHAT, CDR2 FQNNGV. This CDR3 is CASSSRLAADTQYF. In DNA, the CDR3 is TGTGCCAGCAGCTCCAGACTAGCAGCAGATACGCAGTATTTT.

Only a few counts were recorded for this clonotype. The chain uses TRBV12-5 and TRBJ2-1; maybe TRBD1 (5 bases). V gave up 5 bases and J gave up 7 bases, with 9 bases separating them. This CDR3 has 12 residues. Germline V gene sequence: CDR1 LGHNT, CDR2 FRNRAP. The CDR3 loop is CASGPRANEQFF. The CDR3 DNA reads TGTGCTAGTGGTCCCAGGGCAAATGAGCAGTTCTTC.

This chain links TRBV7-9 with TRBJ2-1, with 10 positions matching TRBD2. This CDR3 region has 15 residues. Germline-derived CDR1 and CDR2 are SEHNR and FQNEAQ (reference sequence). Trimming at V came to 7 bases and at J to 4 bases, leaving 7 bases not matched to a gene. The CDR3 DNA sequence: TGTGCCAGCATCGATAGCGGGGGGCCATACAATGAGCAGTTCTTC. Its protein product is CASIDSGGPYNEQFF.

V is TRBV20-1 and J is TRBJ2-1; weak D call: TRBD2 (6 bases). Per germline, CDR1 DFQATT and CDR2 SNEGSKA (reference sequence). The CDR3 loop spans 17 amino acids. V was pared by 0 bases and J by 3 bases, with 18 bases between. CDR3 protein: CSARDPRTTSVYNEQFF. In DNA form, the CDR3 reads TGCAGTGCTAGAGATCCCCGTACGACTAGTGTCTACAATGAGCAGTTCTTC.

DNA of the CDR3: TGTGCCAGCGGGCGACAGAACACTGAAGCTTTCTTT. Translating it yields CASGRQNTEAFF. The chain links TRBV25-1 to TRBJ1-1, with unresolved D. From germline, CDR1 is MGHDK and CDR2 SYGVNS. This CDR3 is 12 amino acids long. Between the trimmed V and J ends, which lost 8 bases and 1 base, there was a span of 8 bases.

This clonotype was seen more than once but under ten times. The rearrangement links TRBV18 to TRBJ1-5; 10 bases line up with TRBD1. This CDR3 is built from 17 residues. Losses at the gene ends were 6 bases for V and 5 bases for J; bases not matched to a gene: 13. Germline CDR1 and CDR2: KGHSH and LQKENI. CDR3 DNA sequence: TGTGCCAGCTCTCCGAGACCGGGGACAGGGGAGGATCAGCCCCAGCATTTT. It codes for CASSPRPGTGEDQPQHF.

This sequence joins TRBV9 and TRBJ1-5; TRBD1 might be the D (5 bases). Trimming stripped 0 bases from V and 5 bases from J, with 12 bases between. The CDR3 runs to 15 residues. From germline, CDR1 is SGDLS and CDR2 YYNGEE. In DNA form, the CDR3 reads TGTGCCAGCAGCGTAGAGGCAGGGAGAGATCAGCCCCAGCATTTT. Translating gives CASSVEAGRDQPQHF.

The chain carries TRBV12-3 or TRBV12-4 and TRBJ1-1, with a possible D match to TRBD1 (5 bases). V lost 5 bases and J lost 2, with 12 bases in between. CDR3 length: 14 residues. CDR3 nucleotides: TGTGCCAGCAGTCTACCGGGGGAAAACACTGAAGCTTTCTTT. Translation: CASSLPGENTEAFF.

V gene TRBV12-3 or TRBV12-4 combines with J gene TRBJ1-1; no clear D gene. The ends were cut back, 2 bases at V and 4 bases at J, with 8 bases in the middle. This CDR3 has 13 residues. This CDR3 is CASSLTWATEAFF. The CDR3 bases are TGTGCCAGCAGTTTAACGTGGGCCACTGAAGCTTTCTTT.

This clonotype showed up just a few times. One junction end disagrees with the germline gene, perhaps due to a read error. V and J are TRBV3-1 and TRBJ1-2; 7 bases match TRBD1. The CDR3 has 14 residues. In germline, CDR1 is LGHDT, CDR2 YNNKEL (reference sequence). The CDR3 reads CASTQRGRAYGYTF. The CDR3 coding sequence is TGTGCCAGCACCCAAAGGGGGCGCGCCTATGGCTACACCTTC. The variable domain in full, completed from reference TRBV3-1 and TRBJ1-2, reads DTAVSQTPKYLVTQMGNDKSIKCEQNLGHDTMYWYKQDSKKFLKIMFSYNNKELIINETVPNRFSPKSPDKAHLNLHINSLELGDSAVYFCASTQRGRAYGYTFGSGTRLTVV.

This rearrangement joins TRBV12-3 or TRBV12-4 to TRBJ1-1; 8 positions match TRBD1. The CDR3 length is 14 residues. Losses at the gene ends were 3 bases for V and 5 bases for J; bases not matched to a gene: 5. CDR3 protein: CASSFHQGATEAFF. The DNA for the CDR3 is TGTGCCAGCAGTTTTCATCAGGGGGCGACTGAAGCTTTCTTT.